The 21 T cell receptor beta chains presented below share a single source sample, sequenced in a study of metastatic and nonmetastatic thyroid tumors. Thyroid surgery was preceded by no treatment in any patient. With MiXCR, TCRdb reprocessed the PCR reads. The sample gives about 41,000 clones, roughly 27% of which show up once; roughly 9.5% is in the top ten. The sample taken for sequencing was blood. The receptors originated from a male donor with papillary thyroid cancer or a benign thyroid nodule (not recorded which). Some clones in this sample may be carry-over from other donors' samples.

CDR3 amino acids: CSARAPNTEAFF. The CDR3 nucleotides are TGCAGTGCTAGAGCTCCGAACACTGAAGCTTTCTTT. The V and J genes are TRBV20-1 and TRBJ1-1; D remains unclear. CDR3 length equals 12 residues. The V end was cut by 1 base, the J end by 1 base, with 4 bases between. CDR1 and CDR2 (germline): DFQATT, SNEGSKA (reference sequence).

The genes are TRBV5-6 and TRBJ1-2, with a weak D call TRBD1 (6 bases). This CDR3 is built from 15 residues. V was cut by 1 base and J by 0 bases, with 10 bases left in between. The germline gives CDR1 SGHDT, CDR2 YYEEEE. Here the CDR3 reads CASSLKGDPNYGYTF. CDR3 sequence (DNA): TGTGCCAGCAGCTTGAAGGGGGACCCTAACTATGGCTACACCTTC.

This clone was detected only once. Here the CDR3 DNA reads TGTGCCAGCAGCTTAGATTTTACACCTCTTGGGGAGCAGTACTTC. Its protein is CASSLDFTPLGEQYF. The chain links TRBV11-2 to TRBJ2-7; D not resolved. The CDR3 extends over 15 amino acids. V was trimmed by 0 bases and J by 7 bases, leaving 16 bases between them. Germline V CDR1 and CDR2: SGHAT, FQNNGV. The whole variable domain, remainder taken from reference TRBV11-2 and TRBJ2-7, is EAGVAQSPRYKIIEKRQSVAFWCNPISGHATLYWYQQILGQGPKLLIQFQNNGVVDDSQLPKDRFSAERLKGVDSTLKIQPAKLEDSAVYLCASSLDFTPLGEQYFGPGTRLTVT.

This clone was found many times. The CDR3 DNA reads as TGCAGCGTCCTCCCCGCTAGCGGGAGCGCCCTAAACACAGATACGCAGTATTTT. Its protein product is CSVLPASGSALNTDTQYF. V gene TRBV29-1 combines with J gene TRBJ2-3; TRBD2 agrees at 10 bases. Germline V lookup: CDR1 SQVTM, CDR2 ANQGSEA. Trimming at V came to 6 bases and at J to 2 bases, leaving 17 bases not matched to a gene. The CDR3 covers 18 residues.

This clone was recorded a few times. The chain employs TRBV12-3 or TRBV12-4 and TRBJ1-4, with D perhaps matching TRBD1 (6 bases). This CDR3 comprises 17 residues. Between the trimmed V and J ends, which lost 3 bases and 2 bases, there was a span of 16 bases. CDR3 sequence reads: CASSFAQGSRTNEKLFF. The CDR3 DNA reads TGTGCCAGCAGTTTTGCCCAGGGGTCGCGGACTAATGAAAAACTGTTTTTT.

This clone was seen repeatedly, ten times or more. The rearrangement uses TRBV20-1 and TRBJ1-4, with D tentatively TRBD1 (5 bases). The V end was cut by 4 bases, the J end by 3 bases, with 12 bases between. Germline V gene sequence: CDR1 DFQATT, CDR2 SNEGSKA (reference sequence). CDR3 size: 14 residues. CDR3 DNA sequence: TGCAGTGCTACTGAACAGGCCTCTAATGAAAAACTGTTTTTT. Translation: CSATEQASNEKLFF.

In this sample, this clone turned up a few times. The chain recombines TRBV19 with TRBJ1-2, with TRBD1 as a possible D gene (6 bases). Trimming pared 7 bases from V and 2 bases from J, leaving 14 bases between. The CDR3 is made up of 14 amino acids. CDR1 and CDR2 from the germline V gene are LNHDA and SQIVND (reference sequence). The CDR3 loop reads CASISGTGNYGYTF. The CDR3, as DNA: TGTGCCAGTATCTCCGGTACAGGGAACTATGGCTACACCTTC.

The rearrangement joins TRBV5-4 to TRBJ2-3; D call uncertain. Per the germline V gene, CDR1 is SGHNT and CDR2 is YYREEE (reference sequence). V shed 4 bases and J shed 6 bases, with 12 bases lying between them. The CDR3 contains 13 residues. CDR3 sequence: CASSLPGTDTQYF. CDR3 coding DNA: TGTGCCAGCAGCCTCCCAGGTACGGATACGCAGTATTTT.

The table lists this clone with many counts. The CDR3 nucleotides read TGTGCCAGCAGCGATCCGATGGACAGTTATAGCAATCAGCCCCAGCATTTT. Translated: CASSDPMDSYSNQPQHF. The chain carries TRBV5-5 and TRBJ1-5; possible D gene TRBD1, 6 bases. This CDR3 spans 17 amino acids. Germline V gene sequence: CDR1 SGHKS, CDR2 YYEKEE (reference sequence). V was shortened by 4 bases and J by 0 bases, with 17 bases between the two germline ends.

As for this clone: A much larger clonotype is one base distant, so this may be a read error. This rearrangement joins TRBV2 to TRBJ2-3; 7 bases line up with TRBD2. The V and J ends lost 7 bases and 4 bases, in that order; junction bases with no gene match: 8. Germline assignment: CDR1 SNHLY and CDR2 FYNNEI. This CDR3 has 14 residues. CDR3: CASTRGVDPDTQYF. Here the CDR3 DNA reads TGTGCCAGCACCCGGGGGGTGGATCCAGATACGCAGTATTTT.

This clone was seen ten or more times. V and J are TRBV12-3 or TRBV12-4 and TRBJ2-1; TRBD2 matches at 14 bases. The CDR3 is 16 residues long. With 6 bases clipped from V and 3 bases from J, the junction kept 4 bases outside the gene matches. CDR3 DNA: TGTGCCAGCAGAGGAGGACTAGCGGGAGGCTACAATGAGCAGTTCTTC. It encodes CASRGGLAGGYNEQFF.

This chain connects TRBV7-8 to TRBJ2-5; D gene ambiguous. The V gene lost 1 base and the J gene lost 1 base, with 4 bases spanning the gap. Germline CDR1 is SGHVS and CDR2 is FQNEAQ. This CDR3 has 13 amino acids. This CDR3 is CASSLGAQETQYF. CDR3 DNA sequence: TGTGCCAGCAGCTTAGGAGCCCAAGAGACCCAGTACTTC.

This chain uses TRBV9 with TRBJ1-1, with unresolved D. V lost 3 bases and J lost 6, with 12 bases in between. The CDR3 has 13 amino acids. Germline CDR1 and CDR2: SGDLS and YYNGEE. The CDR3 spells CASSAYGKAEAFF. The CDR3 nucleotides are TGTGCCAGCAGCGCTTATGGAAAAGCTGAAGCTTTCTTT.

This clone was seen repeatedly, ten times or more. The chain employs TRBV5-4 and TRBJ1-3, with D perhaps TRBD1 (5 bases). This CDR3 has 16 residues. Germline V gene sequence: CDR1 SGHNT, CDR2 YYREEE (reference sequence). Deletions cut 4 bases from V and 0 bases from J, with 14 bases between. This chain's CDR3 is CASSTWGKFSGNTIYF. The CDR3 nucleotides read TGTGCCAGCAGCACGTGGGGGAAATTCTCTGGAAACACCATATATTTT.

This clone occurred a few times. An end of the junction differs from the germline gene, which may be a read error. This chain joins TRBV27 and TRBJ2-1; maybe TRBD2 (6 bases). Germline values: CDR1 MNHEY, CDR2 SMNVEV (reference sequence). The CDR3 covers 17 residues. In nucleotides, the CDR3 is TGTGCCATCAGTAGCCCGGGGGTGCGGGGACTGTGGAATGAGCAGTTCTTC. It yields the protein CAISSPGVRGLWNEQFF.

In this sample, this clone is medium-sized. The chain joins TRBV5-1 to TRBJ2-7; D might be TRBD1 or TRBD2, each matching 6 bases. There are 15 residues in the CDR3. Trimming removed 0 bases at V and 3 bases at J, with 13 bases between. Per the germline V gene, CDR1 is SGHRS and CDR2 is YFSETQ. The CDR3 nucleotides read TGCGCCAGCAGCTTGGAGGGGGGACATCTCTACGAGCAGTACTTC. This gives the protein CASSLEGGHLYEQYF. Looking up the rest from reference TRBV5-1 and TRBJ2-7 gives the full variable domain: KAGVTQTPRYLIKTRGQQVTLSCSPISGHRSVSWYQQTPGQGLQFLFEYFSETQRNKGNFPGRFSGRQFSNSRSEMNVSTLELGDSALYLCASSLEGGHLYEQYFGPGTRLTVT.

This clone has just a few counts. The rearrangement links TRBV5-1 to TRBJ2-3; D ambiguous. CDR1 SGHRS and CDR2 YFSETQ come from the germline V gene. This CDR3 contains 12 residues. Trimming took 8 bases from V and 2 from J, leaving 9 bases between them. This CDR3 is CARRSDTDTQYF. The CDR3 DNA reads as TGCGCCAGAAGATCCGACACAGATACGCAGTATTTT.

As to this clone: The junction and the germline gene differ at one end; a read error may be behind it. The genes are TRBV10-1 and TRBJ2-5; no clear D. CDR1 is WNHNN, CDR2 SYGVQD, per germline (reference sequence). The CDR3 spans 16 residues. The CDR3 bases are TGCGCCAGCAGTGAGACGTATGGAAGCGAACAAGAGACCAAGTACTTC. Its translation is CASSETYGSEQETKYF.

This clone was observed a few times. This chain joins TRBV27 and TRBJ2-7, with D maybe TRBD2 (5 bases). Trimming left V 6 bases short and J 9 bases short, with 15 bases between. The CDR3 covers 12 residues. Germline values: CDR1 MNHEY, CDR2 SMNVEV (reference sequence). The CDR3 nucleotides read TGTGCCAGCAGCAAACTAGGTAACGGGCAGTACTTC. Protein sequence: CASSKLGNGQYF.

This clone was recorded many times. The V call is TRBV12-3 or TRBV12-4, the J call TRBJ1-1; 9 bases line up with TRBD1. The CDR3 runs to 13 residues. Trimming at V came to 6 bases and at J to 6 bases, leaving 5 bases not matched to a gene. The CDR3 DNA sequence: TGTGCCAGCAGGCTAACAGGGGGCCCTGAAGCTTTCTTT. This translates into CASRLTGGPEAFF.

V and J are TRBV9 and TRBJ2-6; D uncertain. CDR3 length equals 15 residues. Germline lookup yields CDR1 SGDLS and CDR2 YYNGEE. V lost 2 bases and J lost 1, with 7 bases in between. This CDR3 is CASSVPGSGANVLTF. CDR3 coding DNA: TGTGCCAGCAGCGTCCCCGGGTCTGGGGCCAACGTCCTGACTTTC.